These 15 T cell receptor beta chains originate from one sample sequenced in a study of response to subunit inactivated influenza vaccine. TCRdb reprocessed the RT-PCR reads via MiXCR and lists one record per CDR3 protein. The sample has under 750,000 distinct CDR3 sequences; about an eighth are singletons. Specimen: PBMCs from blood, collected on the day of vaccination. Source of these receptors: a man aged 45-65 years who received an inactivated influenza vaccine.

The genes are TRBV20-1 and TRBJ1-1; D ambiguous. The CDR3 contains 15 residues. Trimming removed 0 bases from V and 4 bases from J, with 15 bases in between. Germline CDR1 and CDR2: DFQATT and SNEGSKA (reference sequence). The CDR3 protein is CSARDPLRGVTEAFF. DNA for the CDR3: TGCAGTGCTAGAGATCCGCTGCGCGGAGTCACTGAAGCTTTCTTT.

As regards this clonotype: A much larger clone lies one base from this, so it may be a read error. V is TRBV5-1 and J is TRBJ2-1; 10 bases fit TRBD2. Germline V gives CDR1 SGHRS, CDR2 YFSETQ. The CDR3 contains 15 residues. The CDR3 bases are TGCGACAGCAAAGGTAGTAGCGGGAGGATCAATGAGCAGTTCTTC. Protein sequence: CDSKGSSGRINEQFF.

The V gene is TRBV24-1, the J gene TRBJ2-7; maybe TRBD2 (5 bases). The CDR3 loop spans 13 amino acids. Germline V lookup: CDR1 KGHDR, CDR2 SFDVKD. The germline V and J ends were trimmed by 4 bases and 4 bases, with 10 bases remaining between them. The CDR3 coding sequence is TGTGCCACCAGTGAACGGGATAAATACGAGCAGTACTTC. This codes for CATSERDKYEQYF.

With regard to this clonotype: A read error is possible here, since a much larger clone lies one base away. The CDR3 nucleotides are TGTGCCAGCATTCGATGGATAAGATCGGGCAATGAGCAGTTCTTC. Translation: CASIRWIRSGNEQFF. J is TRBJ2-1 and V is TRBV2; D gene ambiguous. This CDR3 region has 15 residues. The ends were cut back, 7 bases at V and 6 bases at J, with 19 bases in the middle. The germline V gene encodes CDR1 SNHLY and CDR2 FYNNEI.

This clonotype occurred a few times. The V gene is TRBV4-3, the J gene TRBJ2-7; possibly TRBD1 for D (5 bases). Per the germline V gene, CDR1 is LGHNA and CDR2 is YSLEER. Trimming left V 0 bases short and J 3 bases short, with 18 bases between. The CDR3 is 17 amino acids. CDR3 loop: CASSQETRATKYYEQYF. CDR3 nucleotides: TGCGCCAGCAGCCAAGAAACCAGGGCAACCAAGTACTACGAGCAGTACTTC.

The table lists this clonotype with a few counts. The chain is built from TRBV6-2 or TRBV6-3 and TRBJ2-3; the D is unclear. CDR1 is MNHEY, CDR2 SVGEGT, per germline. Trimming took 1 base from V and 2 from J, leaving 7 bases between them. The CDR3 sequence is 14 residues long. CDR3 sequence: CASSYYPFTDTQYF. The CDR3 coding sequence is TGTGCCAGCAGTTACTACCCATTCACAGATACGCAGTATTTT.

The V and J genes are TRBV5-1 and TRBJ2-3, with TRBD2 matching 8 bases. Germline values: CDR1 SGHRS, CDR2 YFSETQ. The V segment lost 0 bases and the J segment 3 bases; nucleotides outside the gene matches: 6. The CDR3 length is 16 residues. CDR3 nucleotide sequence: TGCGCCAGCAGCTTGGCGGCGCGGGGGGATACAGATACGCAGTATTTT. Residues: CASSLAARGDTDTQYF.

The gene calls are TRBV27 and TRBJ2-7; D remains unclear. The CDR3 extends over 14 amino acids. Germline lookup yields CDR1 MNHEY and CDR2 SMNVEV (reference sequence). Deletions cut 5 bases from V and 2 bases from J, with 13 bases between. CDR3 protein: CASSEETGPYEQYF. Written as DNA, the CDR3 is TGTGCCAGCAGTGAAGAGACGGGCCCCTACGAGCAGTACTTC.

V usage is TRBV10-3 and J usage is TRBJ2-5; 7 nucleotides agree with TRBD1. V lost 2 bases to trimming and J lost 1 base; unmatched junction nucleotides: 7. CDR3 length equals 16 residues. In germline, CDR1 is ENHRY, CDR2 SYGVKD. CDR3 amino acids: CAISEIGNRGQETQYF. The CDR3, as DNA: TGTGCCATCAGTGAGATAGGGAACAGGGGCCAAGAGACCCAGTACTTC.

This clonotype occurred many times. The genes are TRBV28 and TRBJ1-2, with 8 bases identical to TRBD1. There are 12 residues in the CDR3. Germline V gene lookup returns CDR1 MDHEN and CDR2 SYDVKM. J lost 7 bases, V lost 6 bases, and 4 bases had no gene match. In nucleotides, the CDR3 is TGTGCCAGCAGGACAACAGGGGGTGGCTACACCTTC. The encoded protein is CASRTTGGGYTF.

V usage is TRBV20-1 and J usage is TRBJ2-7; TRBD1 might be the D (6 bases). The V end lost 2 bases, the J end lost 3 bases, and 17 bases lay between the germline ends. The CDR3 loop spans 15 amino acids. Germline CDR1 and CDR2: DFQATT and SNEGSKA (reference sequence). CDR3 region: CSARKGSGTLYEQYF. The CDR3 coding sequence is TGCAGTGCTAGAAAAGGATCGGGGACACTCTACGAGCAGTACTTC.

This clonotype has just a few counts. The chain joins TRBV18 to TRBJ2-1; 9 bases align to TRBD2. Losses at the gene ends were 2 bases for V and 8 bases for J; bases not matched to a gene: 19. The CDR3 totals 19 residues. Germline CDR1 and CDR2: KGHSH and LQKENI. In DNA form, the CDR3 reads TGTGCCAGCTCACCAGATTTGGGCGGATCGCGGGAGGGCCCCCATGAGCAGTTCTTC. Protein product: CASSPDLGGSREGPHEQFF.

V and J are TRBV30 and TRBJ2-1; 8 positions match TRBD2. Per germline, CDR1 GTSNPN and CDR2 SVGIG (reference sequence). V gave up 0 bases and J gave up 4 bases; unmatched junction bases: 8. The length of the CDR3 is 16 residues. For the CDR3, the DNA is TGTGCCTGGAGTGTAAGCGCGGGGGGTCCGTACAATGAGCAGTTCTTC. Translation: CAWSVSAGGPYNEQFF.

This clonotype was found many times. The chain couples TRBV5-6 to TRBJ2-5, with 7 bases matching TRBD1. After removal of 4 bases from V and 4 bases from J, the junction contained 7 bases not matched to a gene. CDR1 is SGHDT and CDR2 is YYEEEE in the germline V gene. CDR3 length: 14 amino acids. The CDR3 loop reads CASSPTGSRETQYF. The CDR3 nucleotides read TGTGCCAGCAGCCCGACAGGGAGTAGAGAGACCCAGTACTTC.

A few counts support this clonotype. The chain joins TRBV3-1 to TRBJ2-7; 14 positions agree with TRBD2. V lost 1 base and J lost 6; bases outside the gene matches: 5. The CDR3 covers 16 residues. Germline V CDR1 and CDR2: LGHDT, YNNKEL (reference sequence). This chain's CDR3 is CASSQAGTSGSREQYF. CDR3 in DNA: TGTGCCAGCAGCCAAGCCGGGACTAGCGGGAGTCGCGAGCAGTACTTC.